Listed here are 32 T cell receptor beta chains from one sample, sequenced in a study of beta chain features in type 1 diabetes. Regarding the study as a whole: Type 1 diabetes patients had TCRB CDR3s that were shorter (moderately but significantly so) in all four CD4+ subsets.

These receptors have no identified antigens. The study reverse transcribed the entire isolated RNA, so it sequenced expressed TCRB transcripts. The data were produced by immunoSEQ multiplex PCR, yet TCRdb's version contains in-frame clones alone and is incomplete. The sample carries about 660,000 clones, 11% to 15% recorded once. Input material: naive CD4+ T cells from blood. All receptors come from a man between 18 and 35 years old with type 1 diabetes.

Note on this clone: Other DNA sequences from this sample encode an identical CDR3 as well. The V gene is TRBV30, the J gene TRBJ2-3; D is undetermined. Deletions cut 5 bases from V and 1 base from J, with 4 bases between. The CDR3 contains 11 residues. Germline CDR1 reads GTSNPN; CDR2 reads SVGIG (reference sequence). CDR3 in DNA: TGTGCCTGGGCGGGCACAGATACGCAGTATTTT. Translation gives CAWAGTDTQYF.

This rearrangement joins TRBV10-3 to TRBJ1-5, with D tentatively TRBD1 (6 bases). Germline assignment: CDR1 ENHRY and CDR2 SYGVKD. V lost 3 bases and J 7 bases, leaving 10 bases between the germline ends. The CDR3 is made up of 13 amino acids. CDR3 loop: CAISEGGLQPQHF. The CDR3 DNA reads TGTGCCATCAGTGAAGGGGGGCTCCAGCCCCAGCATTTT.

The chain uses TRBV7-9 and TRBJ1-1; no definite D call. This CDR3 comprises 11 residues. The germline CDR1 and CDR2 sequences are SEHNR and FQNEAQ (reference sequence). The ends were cut back, 6 bases at V and 6 bases at J, with 8 bases in the middle. In nucleotides, the CDR3 is TGTGCCAGCAGAGGAGGCGCTGAAGCTTTCTTT. Encoded protein: CASRGGAEAFF.

This chain links TRBV28 with TRBJ2-3; D is undetermined. Per germline, CDR1 MDHEN and CDR2 SYDVKM. This CDR3 has 15 amino acids. The germline V and J ends were trimmed by 3 bases and 1 base, with 11 bases remaining between them. CDR3 sequence: CASSLRPTGTDTQYF. The CDR3 nucleotides read TGTGCCAGCAGTTTGAGGCCCACAGGCACAGATACGCAGTATTTT.

This clone was seen only a few times. The chain recombines TRBV2 with TRBJ2-5, with 9 bases aligning to TRBD1. The CDR3 runs 16 residues. Germline V gene sequence: CDR1 SNHLY, CDR2 FYNNEI. V lost 2 bases and J lost 1; bases outside the gene matches: 5. DNA for the CDR3: TGTGCCAGCAGTGAAATGGGACAGGGTATCCAAGAGACCCAGTACTTC. Protein product: CASSEMGQGIQETQYF.

There are a few counts of this clone. The chain combines TRBV11-1 with TRBJ2-5, with D perhaps matching TRBD1 or TRBD2 (5 bases each). Trimming removed 11 bases from V and 2 bases from J, with 15 bases in between. This CDR3 is built from 13 residues. The germline V gene has CDR1 SGHAT and CDR2 FQDESV (reference sequence). The CDR3 protein is CAARNGAQETQYF. CDR3 in DNA: TGTGCCGCGCGAAACGGGGCTCAAGAGACCCAGTACTTC.

The chain is built from TRBV20-1 and TRBJ2-5, with a weak D call TRBD2 (5 bases). Trimming pared 6 bases from V and 7 bases from J, leaving 12 bases between. The CDR3 spans 11 residues. Germline V gene data show CDR1 as DFQATT and CDR2 as SNEGSKA (reference sequence). DNA of the CDR3: TGCAGTGCCAGTACGGGATGGACCCAGTACTTC. Protein sequence: CSASTGWTQYF.

This chain uses TRBV30 with TRBJ1-6; D gene uncertain. The CDR3 has 17 residues. Trimming shortened V by 2 bases and J by 9 bases, and 23 bases separated the two germline ends. Germline V gene sequence: CDR1 GTSNPN, CDR2 SVGIG (reference sequence). CDR3 in DNA: TGTGCCTGGAGTCCTTTCCACCTGTCTCTGGGGAGTTCACCCCTCCACTTT. Translated, it gives CAWSPFHLSLGSSPLHF.

In this sample, this clone turned up a few times. The chain is built from TRBV30 and TRBJ2-2; D not certain. Trimming cost V 0 bases and J 4 bases, with 15 bases left between them. The CDR3 extends over 16 amino acids. Germline lookup yields CDR1 GTSNPN and CDR2 SVGIG (reference sequence). CDR3 coding DNA: TGTGCCTGGAGTGTTGGGTCGACCTTCCCCACCGGGGAGCTGTTTTTT. Encoded protein: CAWSVGSTFPTGELFF.

The rearrangement joins TRBV5-1 to TRBJ2-3; D tentatively reads TRBD1 or TRBD2 (5 bases each). This CDR3 region has 14 residues. Trimming took 7 bases from V and 1 from J, leaving 13 bases between them. Germline V gene lookup returns CDR1 SGHRS and CDR2 YFSETQ. The CDR3 DNA reads TGCGCCAGCGGGACGGGGCTGGGCACAGATACGCAGTATTTT. It translates to CASGTGLGTDTQYF.

The rearrangement joins TRBV25-1 to TRBJ1-2; no clear D gene. Germline CDR1 MGHDK, CDR2 SYGVNS. V lost 7 bases and J lost 2, with 11 bases in between. This CDR3 spans 13 amino acids. The CDR3 nucleotides are TGTGCCAGCACCCATAATCCGAACTATGGCTACACCTTC. It yields the protein CASTHNPNYGYTF.

Points on this clone: The same CDR3 also results from other DNA sequences found in this sample. The V call is TRBV7-2, the J call TRBJ2-5, with a possible D match to TRBD1 (5 bases). Trimming removed 1 base at V and 1 base at J, with 7 bases between. CDR1 is SGHTA and CDR2 is FQGNSA in the germline V gene. The CDR3 consists of 14 residues. The chain's CDR3 is CASSLGGSQETQYF. DNA of the CDR3: TGTGCCAGCAGCTTAGGGGGCTCCCAAGAGACCCAGTACTTC.

This clone was observed a handful of times. The CDR3 region is CASNFRDKMDEQYF. The CDR3 nucleotides read TGCGCCAGCAACTTCCGGGACAAGATGGACGAGCAGTACTTC. The chain joins TRBV5-1 to TRBJ2-7; the D gene is possibly TRBD1 (6 bases). Trimming left V 6 bases short and J 5 bases short, with 18 bases between. The CDR3 runs 14 residues. Germline-derived CDR1 and CDR2 are SGHRS and YFSETQ.

J is TRBJ2-7 and V is TRBV27; the D gene is possibly TRBD2 (5 bases). The V end was cut by 6 bases, the J end by 4 bases, with 16 bases between. This CDR3 spans 14 amino acids. CDR1 MNHEY and CDR2 SMNVEV come from the germline V gene (reference sequence). The CDR3: CASSPRAGPYEQYF. The CDR3 DNA reads TGTGCCAGCAGCCCGCGGGCAGGCCCGTACGAGCAGTACTTC.

The rearrangement links TRBV20-1 to TRBJ2-1; D gene unclear. This CDR3 contains 11 residues. V shed 6 bases and J shed 9 bases, with 12 bases lying between them. Germline V gene data show CDR1 as DFQATT and CDR2 as SNEGSKA (reference sequence). CDR3 in DNA: TGCAGTGCGCGTACAGATCCTGAGCAGTTCTTC. It codes for CSARTDPEQFF.

The chain joins TRBV10-3 to TRBJ1-1; D remains ambiguous. The CDR3 length is 12 residues. Trimming removed 6 bases at V and 0 bases at J, with 5 bases between. Germline CDR1 ENHRY, CDR2 SYGVKD. CDR3 nucleotides: TGTGCCATCAGGTCGGTGAACACTGAAGCTTTCTTT. Its translation is CAIRSVNTEAFF.

The V call is TRBV30, the J call TRBJ1-2; 10 bases map to TRBD1. With 3 bases clipped from V and 8 bases from J, the junction kept 9 bases outside the gene matches. The germline CDR1 and CDR2 sequences are GTSNPN and SVGIG (reference sequence). This CDR3 is built from 14 residues. Written as DNA, the CDR3 is TGTGCCTGGAGACGCGGGACAGGGGTTCGCGGCTACACCTTC. The encoded protein is CAWRRGTGVRGYTF.

The chain couples TRBV30 to TRBJ2-4; D gene unclear. Germline CDR1 and CDR2: GTSNPN and SVGIG (reference sequence). V was clipped by 5 bases and J by 7 bases, with 12 bases between them. The CDR3 length is 12 residues. The CDR3 coding sequence is TGTGCCTGGGGCCCGTTAAGGAACATTCAGTACTTC. Translation gives CAWGPLRNIQYF.

V and J are TRBV5-1 and TRBJ1-1; D uncertain. The CDR3 contains 8 residues. Germline V lookup: CDR1 SGHRS, CDR2 YFSETQ. With 9 bases removed from V and 10 bases from J, the gap between germline ends came to 7 bases. The CDR3 protein is CAMPRAFF. The CDR3 DNA reads as TGCGCCATGCCTCGAGCTTTCTTT.

The V call is TRBV6-5, the J call TRBJ2-6; 7 bases line up with TRBD1. Per the germline V gene, CDR1 is MNHEY and CDR2 is SVGAGI. The trim removed 6 bases at V and 4 bases at J, leaving 6 bases unmatched. The CDR3 runs 15 residues. This CDR3 is CASRRQGSGANVLTF. In DNA form, the CDR3 reads TGTGCCAGCAGGAGACAGGGTTCCGGGGCCAACGTCCTGACTTTC.

This clone was found a few times. V and J are TRBV25-1 and TRBJ2-5; D is unresolved. The CDR3 contains 15 residues. Germline CDR1 is MGHDK and CDR2 is SYGVNS. The ends were cut back, 3 bases at V and 5 bases at J, with 16 bases in the middle. The CDR3 loop is CASSEGFISGETQYF. As DNA, the CDR3 is TGTGCCAGCAGTGAGGGGTTCATCAGTGGGGAGACCCAGTACTTC.

This clone appeared a few times. This chain joins TRBV25-1 and TRBJ2-7; D is undetermined. The CDR3 has 14 residues. Germline loops: CDR1 MGHDK, CDR2 SYGVNS. Trimming pared 5 bases from V and 6 bases from J, leaving 17 bases between. The chain's CDR3 is CASSREASFGEQYF. The CDR3 coding sequence is TGTGCCAGCAGTAGGGAAGCAAGTTTCGGCGAGCAGTACTTC.

The CDR3 is CASSLLRAGVYEQYF. The CDR3 DNA is TGTGCCAGCAGTTTGCTCCGGGCGGGAGTATACGAGCAGTACTTC. This chain joins TRBV28 and TRBJ2-7; 7 bases line up with TRBD2. Germline values: CDR1 MDHEN, CDR2 SYDVKM. The CDR3 has 15 residues. V was clipped by 3 bases and J by 4 bases; unmatched bases: 9.

The chain uses TRBV6-6 and TRBJ1-1; 8 bases fit TRBD1. Trimming at V came to 6 bases and at J to 3 bases, leaving 3 bases not matched to a gene. This CDR3 is built from 13 residues. Germline CDR1 reads MNHNY; CDR2 reads SVGAGI (reference sequence). DNA of the CDR3: TGTGCCAGCAGGTTGACAGGGGACACTGAAGCTTTCTTT. Protein: CASRLTGDTEAFF.

The J gene is TRBJ1-1, the V gene TRBV9; no definite D call. Trimming took 0 bases from V and 4 from J, leaving 16 bases between them. Germline CDR1 reads SGDLS; CDR2 reads YYNGEE. This CDR3 comprises 16 residues. Here the CDR3 DNA reads TGTGCCAGCAGCGTAGGTGGGATCGTCGGTACCACTGAAGCTTTCTTT. Translated, it gives CASSVGGIVGTTEAFF.

The V gene is TRBV5-4, the J gene TRBJ2-5, with D possibly matching TRBD1 (5 bases). This CDR3 comprises 15 residues. CDR1 and CDR2 (germline): SGHNT, YYREEE (reference sequence). The V and J ends lost 2 bases and 2 bases respectively, with 13 bases between them. The CDR3 coding sequence is TGTGCCAGCAGCTTTGGCAGGGCCCTACAAGAGACCCAGTACTTC. Translated, it gives CASSFGRALQETQYF.

This clone occurred a few times. This chain connects TRBV25-1 to TRBJ1-6; no clear D gene. Germline CDR1 reads MGHDK; CDR2 reads SYGVNS. The CDR3 covers 15 residues. Trimming shortened V by 1 base and J by 8 bases, and 12 bases separated the two germline ends. In DNA form, the CDR3 reads TGTGCCAGCAGTGAATTCTGGACGGGAGATTCACCCCTCCACTTT. It is translated as CASSEFWTGDSPLHF.

This clone was detected a few times. The gene calls are TRBV10-3 and TRBJ1-2; 7 bases fit TRBD1. CDR1 ENHRY and CDR2 SYGVKD come from the germline V gene. CDR3 length equals 14 residues. V trimming: 6 bases; J trimming: 7 bases; junction bases outside the gene matches: 11. For the CDR3, the DNA is TGTGCCATCAGCCCGCCCGACAGGGATGGTGGCTACACCTTC. Encoded protein: CAISPPDRDGGYTF.

The genes are TRBV7-2 and TRBJ2-5; unclear D gene. V dropped 3 bases and J dropped 2 bases, with 4 bases sitting between them. Looked up from germline, CDR1 is SGHTA and CDR2 is FQGNSA. The CDR3 consists of 12 residues. CDR3 protein: CASSFRQETQYF. The CDR3 DNA reads as TGTGCCAGCAGCTTCAGACAAGAGACCCAGTACTTC. Full variable domain (outside the CDR3, taken from reference TRBV7-2 and TRBJ2-5): GAGVSQSPSNKVTEKGKDVELRCDPISGHTALYWYRQSLGQGLEFLIYFQGNSAPDKSGLPSDRFSAERTGGSVSTLTIQRTQQEDSAVYLCASSFRQETQYFGPGTRLLVL.

Only a few counts were recorded for this clone. The CDR3 loop is CASSVSGRPGGTEAFF. The CDR3 region has the DNA TGTGCCAGCAGCGTAAGTGGGCGGCCCGGAGGGACTGAAGCTTTCTTT. This chain links TRBV9 with TRBJ1-1; D gene ambiguous. The CDR3 covers 16 residues. V lost 1 base and J 5 bases, leaving 18 bases between the germline ends. Germline CDR1 is SGDLS and CDR2 is YYNGEE.

This clone was seen a few times. The V and J genes are TRBV7-9 and TRBJ1-2, with D perhaps matching TRBD1 (5 bases). This CDR3 contains 18 residues. Trimming took off 1 base at V and 3 bases at J, with 21 bases between the two ends. Germline V gene sequence: CDR1 SEHNR, CDR2 FQNEAQ (reference sequence). CDR3 amino acids: CASSLVDGGAPPHYGYTF. For the CDR3, the DNA is TGTGCCAGCAGCTTAGTGGACGGAGGGGCCCCTCCTCACTATGGCTACACCTTC. Supplemented by reference TRBV7-9 and TRBJ1-2, the full variable domain reads DTGVSQNPRHKITKRGQNVTFRCDPISEHNRLYWYRQTLGQGPEFLTYFQNEAQLEKSRLLSDRFSAERPKGSFSTLEIQRTEQGDSAMYLCASSLVDGGAPPHYGYTFGSGTRLTVV.

This clone occurred a few times. The chain links TRBV5-1 to TRBJ2-1; perhaps TRBD1 as D (5 bases). V shed 7 bases and J shed 15 bases, with 17 bases lying between them. This CDR3 has 11 amino acids. Germline V CDR1 and CDR2: SGHRS, YFSETQ. The CDR3: CASSTGPSVFF. The CDR3 DNA reads as TGCGCCAGCTCTACAGGTCCGTCTGTGTTCTTC.